These T cell receptor beta chains were read from a single sample in a study of blood T cell repertoires in COVID-19. TCRdb's table, derived via immunoSEQ multiplex PCR, lists solely in-frame clones and lacks some. The sample includes around 220,000 clones, 75% to 90% of them seen just once. The sample consisted of peripheral blood. The receptors were gathered from a woman older than 75 with COVID-19, enrolled during active disease. The CDR3 runs from the conserved cysteine through the conserved F or W. The D gene is left open where the match is weak.

D gene	V gene	J gene	CDR3 protein
NA	TRBV11-1	TRBJ1-1	CASSLAQGLEAFF
TRBD1	TRBV29-1	TRBJ1-1	CSVEALDRGEAFF
TRBD1	TRBV19	TRBJ2-1	CASSEGQGSYNEQFF
TRBD1	TRBV3-1/TRBV3-2	TRBJ1-2	CASSLGQDPLMGLVHGYTF
NA	TRBV5-4	TRBJ2-3	CASSLARGSTDTQYF
NA	TRBV19	TRBJ1-4	CASMGGSGEKLFF
NA	TRBV29-1	TRBJ2-7	CSAYNAQGRRYF
TRBD1	TRBV6-5	TRBJ1-1	CASTGDRGHTEAFF
TRBD2	TRBV6-2/TRBV6-3	TRBJ2-5	CASSFHATSGGETQYF
NA	TRBV18	TRBJ1-2	CASSPLDQGGYTF
TRBD1	TRBV7-8	TRBJ2-7	CACSYPRQGTSYEQYF
TRBD2	TRBV7-3	TRBJ2-1	CASSPGLAANEQFF
TRBD1	TRBV18	TRBJ2-2	CASSPAGTALGELFF
NA	TRBV4-1	TRBJ2-1	CASSRGTRQFSYNEQFF
TRBD1	TRBV5-1	TRBJ1-6	CASSSGQGNNSPLHF
NA	TRBV18	TRBJ1-2	CASRYGQNYGYTF
NA	TRBV19	TRBJ1-1	CASGERRNTEAFF
NA	TRBV6-1	TRBJ1-2	CASSERDTTYGYTF
NA	TRBV11-3	TRBJ2-3	CASSSVGTHTQYF
TRBD1	TRBV18	TRBJ2-2	CASSRDSTTNTGELFF
TRBD1	TRBV6-5	TRBJ1-1	CASSFTVVQGAPEAFF
NA	TRBV11-2	TRBJ1-2	CASSEDSLYGYTF
TRBD1	TRBV18	TRBJ2-5	CASSKRGQGPETQYF
NA	TRBV6-5	TRBJ1-1	CASSYTLRGTEAFF
NA	TRBV5-4	TRBJ2-7	CASRDSSYEQYF
TRBD2	TRBV3-1/TRBV3-2	TRBJ2-1	CASSQEGSGKEQFF
NA	TRBV4-2	TRBJ1-2	CASRPGQTNYGYTF